This TCR beta chain was identified during a study of blood T cell repertoires in COVID-19. Per the germline V gene, CDR1 is MGHRA and CDR2 is YSYEKL. Trimming left V 1 base short and J 4 bases short, with 13 bases between. The CDR3 length is 15 residues. The authors' processing: Scientists estimated how many nucleated cells there were by amplifying reference gene primers. Using immunoSEQ multiplex PCR, the repertoire was profiled, and TCRdb retains in-frame clones only, with some absent. Clone size and V and J calls were adopted from that table, with D and trimming inferred from the DNA. The data show 200,000 to 250,000 clones, about four fifths seen once. Seattle researchers signed up patients amid active infection and tracked them longitudinally.

Sequenced material: peripheral blood. The receptor's source is a woman of 80 years or more with COVID-19, enrolled during active disease. The genes are TRBV4-1 and TRBJ1-1; D unclear. CDR3 coding DNA: TGCGCCAGCAGCCAAGGGGAGAGAAGGAGCACTGAAGCTTTCTTT. Protein product: CASSQGERRSTEAFF.